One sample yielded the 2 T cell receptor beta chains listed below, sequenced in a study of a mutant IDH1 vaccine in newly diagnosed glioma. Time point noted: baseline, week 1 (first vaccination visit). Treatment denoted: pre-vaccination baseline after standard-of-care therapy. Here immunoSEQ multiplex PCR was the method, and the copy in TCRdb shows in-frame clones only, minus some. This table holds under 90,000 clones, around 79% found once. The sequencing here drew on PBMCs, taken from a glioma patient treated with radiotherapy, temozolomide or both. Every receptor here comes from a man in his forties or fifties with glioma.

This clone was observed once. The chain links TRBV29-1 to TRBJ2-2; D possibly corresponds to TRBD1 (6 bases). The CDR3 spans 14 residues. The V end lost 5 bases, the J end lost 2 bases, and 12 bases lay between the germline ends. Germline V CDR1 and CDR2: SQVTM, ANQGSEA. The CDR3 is CSVLAGANTGELFF. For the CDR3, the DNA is TGCAGCGTTCTTGCAGGGGCAAACACCGGGGAGCTGTTTTTT.

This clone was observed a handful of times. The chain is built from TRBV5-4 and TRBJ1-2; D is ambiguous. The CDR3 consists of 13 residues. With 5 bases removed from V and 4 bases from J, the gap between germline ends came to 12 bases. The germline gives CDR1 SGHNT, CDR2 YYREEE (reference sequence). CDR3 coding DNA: TGTGCCAGCAGGAAGAACGGAGGCTATGGCTACACCTTC. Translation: CASRKNGGYGYTF.